This T cell receptor (beta chain) was found in a study of blood T cells in healthy people across ages. General study findings and limits: From one million sequenced T cells, diversity estimates were lower bounds. With age, beta diversity per million T cells declined roughly linearly, significantly by approximately 40.

Combining a sample-barcoded 5' primer with a J-beta primer mix, a second PCR ran for roughly 6 to 11 cycles. TCRdb called the 5' RACE reads again in MiXCR, with one record for every CDR3 protein. Here the sample spans hundreds of thousands of distinct CDR3 sequences, roughly 49% being singletons. In the case of this clonotype: Its antigen is undetermined.

V lost 6 bases and J 4 bases, leaving 19 bases between the germline ends. The germline gives CDR1 SGHDT, CDR2 YYEEEE. The CDR3 runs 15 residues. The TCR comes from a woman aged 55-69 years in good health. The sequencing input was blood. The genes are TRBV5-6 and TRBJ2-5; the D call may be TRBD1 or TRBD2 (5 bases each). CDR3 DNA sequence: TGTGCCAGCACTCTTAACAGGAGGTACCCAGAGACCCAGTACTTC. Amino acids: CASTLNRRYPETQYF.